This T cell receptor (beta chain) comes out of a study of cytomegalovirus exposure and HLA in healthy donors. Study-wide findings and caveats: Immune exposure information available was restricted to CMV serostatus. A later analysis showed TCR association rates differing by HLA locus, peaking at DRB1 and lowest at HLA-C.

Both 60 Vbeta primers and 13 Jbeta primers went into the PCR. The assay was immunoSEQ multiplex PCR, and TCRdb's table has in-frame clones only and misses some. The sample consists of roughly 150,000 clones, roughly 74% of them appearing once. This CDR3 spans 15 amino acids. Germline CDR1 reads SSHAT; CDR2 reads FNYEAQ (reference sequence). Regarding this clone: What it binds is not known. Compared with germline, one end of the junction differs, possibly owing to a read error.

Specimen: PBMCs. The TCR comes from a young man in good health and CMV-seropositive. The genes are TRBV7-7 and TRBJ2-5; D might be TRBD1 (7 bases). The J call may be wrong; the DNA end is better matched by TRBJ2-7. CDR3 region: CASSLAHQGGHEQYF. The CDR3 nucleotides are TGTGCCAGCAGCCTAGCTCATCAGGGGGGACACGAGCAGTACTTC.